These T cell receptor beta chains were read from a single sample in a study of cytomegalovirus exposure and HLA in healthy donors. Generated by immunoSEQ multiplex PCR, the TCRdb table keeps only in-frame clones and is missing some. This table has about 140,000 clones, roughly 66% appearing once. The specimen sequenced was PBMCs. These receptors originate from a woman aged 55-75 years in good health and CMV-seronegative. Each CDR3 is given with its conserved first and last residue. A D gene is named only where the DNA matches it firmly. Size is stated for part of the rows, as once, few or many counts, or as a class when the clone is expanded.

- TRBJ1-1 - TRBV5-1 TGCGCCAGCAGCTTACCAGACAGGAACACTGAAGCTTTCTTT CASSLPDRNTEAFF
- TRBJ2-7 - TRBV5-1 TGCGCCAGCAGCTTGGCGGGTGTGGGGGCGAGTTTCTCCTACGAGCAGTACTTC CASSLAGVGASFSYEQYF
- TRBJ1-5 - TRBV9 TGTGCCAGCAGCGCCGAGGGGGTTAGCAATCAGCCCCAGCATTTT CASSAEGVSNQPQHF
- TRBJ1-4 TRBD1 TRBV9 TGTGCCAGCAGCGTAGCAGGGGGTTTGGCCCTAGGGGAAAAACTGTTTTTT CASSVAGGLALGEKLFF
- TRBJ2-1 TRBD2 TRBV7-8 TGTGCCAGCAGCTTAAGTGCGGGAGCTTCAGAGGTCAATGAGCAGTTCTTC CASSLSAGASEVNEQFF
- TRBJ2-7 TRBD1 TRBV2 TGTGCCAGCAGTGAAGTGACAGGGGTTCAGGGCGAGCAGTACTTC CASSEVTGVQGEQYF
once TRBJ2-7 TRBD1 TRBV28 TGTGCCAGCAGTCTGCCGGGACAGGGGGGTTACGAGCAGTACTTC CASSLPGQGGYEQYF
- TRBJ2-1 TRBD2 TRBV7-2 TGTGCCAGCAGCTTAGGCGGGAGTAGCTATGAGCAGTTCTTC CASSLGGSSYEQFF
- TRBJ2-5 - TRBV5-1 TGCGCCAGCAGCACGGGGACTGGCGGGACGTACCAAGAGACCCAGTACTTC CASSTGTGGTYQETQYF
few TRBJ2-2 TRBD2 TRBV19 TGTGCCAGTAGTCCAGGACTAGCGGGAACCACCGGGGAGCTGTTTTTT CASSPGLAGTTGELFF
- TRBJ1-5 - TRBV15 TGTGCCACCAGCAGGGCAACGGGGGGCAATCAGCCCCAGCATTTT CATSRATGGNQPQHF
- TRBJ2-7 TRBD2 TRBV4-2 TGTGCCAGCAGCCAAGGACTAGCGGGCTCCTACGAGCAGTACTTC CASSQGLAGSYEQYF
- TRBJ2-7 TRBD1 TRBV5-1 TGCGCCAGCAGCTTGGCCAGGGGGCTCGGGGAGCAGTACTTC CASSLARGLGEQYF
many TRBJ1-2 - TRBV6-5 TGTGCCAGCAGGCAGTTTTATGGCTACACCTTC CASRQFYGYTF
- TRBJ1-1 - TRBV5-1 TGCGCCAGCAGCTTGGGGGCACGGACATACGCCACTGAAGCTTTCTTT CASSLGARTYATEAFF
- TRBJ2-7 - TRBV6-6 TGTGCCAGCAGTTACTCGCGGCCATCGGACGAGCAGTACTTC CASSYSRPSDEQYF
- TRBJ1-2 - TRBV5-4 TGTGCCAGCAGCTTGAAAGGAGGTGGAGGCTACACCTTC CASSLKGGGGYTF
- TRBJ2-7 TRBD2 TRBV7-3 TGTGCCAGCAGCTTAAAATCCCGCGAAGGGACTAGCGGACGCTACGAGCAGTACTTC CASSLKSREGTSGRYEQYF
once TRBJ2-3 - TRBV9 TGTGCCAGCAGCCGGGACATGGGCACAGATACGCAGTATTTT CASSRDMGTDTQYF
few TRBJ2-5 TRBD1 TRBV13 TGTGCCAGCAGCCCGCCCGGGACAGGGCAAGAGACCCAGTACTTC CASSPPGTGQETQYF
- TRBJ2-7 - TRBV6-5 TGTGCCAGCAGTTACTCACAGTACGAGCAGTACTTC CASSYSQYEQYF
- TRBJ1-1 TRBD1 TRBV6-1 TGTGCCAGCAGTGTTGACAGGGTTAGCACTGAAGCTTTCTTT CASSVDRVSTEAFF
- TRBJ1-4 TRBD1 TRBV27 TGTGCCAGCAGTTTAAATCCGAATAATCGGGGGAGGGGACAGGGAAATGAAAAACTGTTTTTT CASSLNPNNRGRGQGNEKLFF
- TRBJ1-4 - TRBV9 TGTGCCAGCAGCCCCACTCAGGGCGGTAATGAAAAACTGTTTTTT CASSPTQGGNEKLFF
- TRBJ2-5 TRBD1 TRBV9 TGTGCCAGCAGCGTAGGGGACAGGGAAGAGACCCAGTACTTC CASSVGDREETQYF
- TRBJ2-3 TRBD2 TRBV11-2 TGTGCCAGCAGCTTGAACCGGGGGGACGCGGATACGCAGTATTTT CASSLNRGDADTQYF
- TRBJ1-6 - TRBV5-4 TGTGCCAGCAGGCGGAGCTCCTATAATTCACCCCTCCACTTT CASRRSSYNSPLHF
- TRBJ1-2 - TRBV7-2 TGTGCCAGCAGCCGGGGGTCCTATGGCTACACCTTC CASSRGSYGYTF
- TRBJ2-2 - TRBV7-2 TGTGCCAGCAGCAAGACTACTTCAAGGGACACCGGGGAGCTGTTTTTT CASSKTTSRDTGELFF
- TRBJ1-4 - TRBV5-5 TGTGCCAGCAGCTTGGGGTTGAGTGAAAAACTGTTTTTT CASSLGLSEKLFF
few TRBJ2-2 TRBD1 TRBV19 TGTGCCAGTAGTAAAAGACAGGGGGCTAGAACCGGGGAGCTGTTTTTT CASSKRQGARTGELFF
- TRBJ1-2 TRBD1 TRBV5-6 TGTGCCAGCAGCCGAAAAGGACAGGGGGCCTATGGCTACACCTTC CASSRKGQGAYGYTF
- TRBJ2-2 TRBD2 TRBV9 TGTGCCAGCAGCGTATATAGCGGGAGTCTGAACACCGGGGAGCTGTTTTTT CASSVYSGSLNTGELFF
few TRBJ1-1 TRBD1 TRBV2 TGTGCCAGCAGTATCTTGGGACAGGGTGAGTCTGAAGCTTTCTTT CASSILGQGESEAFF
- TRBJ2-7 - TRBV29-1 TGCAGCGTTTCGGAGGGCCCCTACGAGCAGTACTTC CSVSEGPYEQYF
- TRBJ1-6 TRBD1 TRBV4-3 TGCGCCAGCAGCCAAGAGCCACAGGGGGGTAATTCACCCCTCCACTTT CASSQEPQGGNSPLHF
- TRBJ2-5 - TRBV4-3 TGCGCCAGCAGCCAAGATAGCTCCCAGCAGGAGGTGAGTTTGGAGACCCAGTACTTC CASSQDSSQQEVSLETQYF
- TRBJ2-1 TRBD2 TRBV19 TGTGCCAGTAGTATATCAGCGGGGGGCCCCTACAATGAGCAGTTCTTC CASSISAGGPYNEQFF
- TRBJ1-2 - TRBV7-2 TGTGCCAGCAGCATACAGGTCGGGGGGGGCGACTATGGCTACCCCTTC CASSIQVGGGDYGYPF
- TRBJ1-5 - TRBV2 TGTGCCAGCAGTTTAGACAGTAGCTCAAGCAATCAGCCCCAGCATTTT CASSLDSSSSNQPQHF
- TRBJ1-4 - TRBV7-9 TGTGCCAGCAGCTTAGGGAGTGGTGAAAAACTGTTTTTT CASSLGSGEKLFF
few TRBJ1-2 - TRBV18 TGTGCCAGCTCACCAAAGTCAGGGTTTGGCTACACCTTC CASSPKSGFGYTF
- TRBJ1-2 - TRBV18 TGTGCCAGCTCACCACTCACAGGGAACTATGGCTACACCTTC CASSPLTGNYGYTF
- TRBJ2-5 - TRBV7-2 TGTGCCAGCAGCTTAGCGGGGGGAGCTGGGGGGGAGACCCAGTACTTC CASSLAGGAGGETQYF
- TRBJ2-5 TRBD2 TRBV28 TGTGCCAGCAGCCCCAGACTAGCGGGAGATGCGACCCAGTACTTC CASSPRLAGDATQYF
- TRBJ2-1 - TRBV5-1 TGCGCCAGCAGCTTGGATTCAGCGGCGGGTAATGAGCAGTTCTTC CASSLDSAAGNEQFF
- TRBJ1-3 TRBD1 TRBV9 TGTGCCAGCAGCATCAACACCGGGACAGTCGACTCTGGAAACACCATATATTTT CASSINTGTVDSGNTIYF
- TRBJ2-3 TRBD2 TRBV9 TGTGCCAGCAGCCCAGACCCGAGGGGGACTAGCGGGGGGGCGACAGATACGCAGTATTTT CASSPDPRGTSGGATDTQYF
- TRBJ1-5 - TRBV6-1 TGTGCCAGCAGCGCCTCCGGGACTTGGAATCAGCCCCAGCATTTT CASSASGTWNQPQHF